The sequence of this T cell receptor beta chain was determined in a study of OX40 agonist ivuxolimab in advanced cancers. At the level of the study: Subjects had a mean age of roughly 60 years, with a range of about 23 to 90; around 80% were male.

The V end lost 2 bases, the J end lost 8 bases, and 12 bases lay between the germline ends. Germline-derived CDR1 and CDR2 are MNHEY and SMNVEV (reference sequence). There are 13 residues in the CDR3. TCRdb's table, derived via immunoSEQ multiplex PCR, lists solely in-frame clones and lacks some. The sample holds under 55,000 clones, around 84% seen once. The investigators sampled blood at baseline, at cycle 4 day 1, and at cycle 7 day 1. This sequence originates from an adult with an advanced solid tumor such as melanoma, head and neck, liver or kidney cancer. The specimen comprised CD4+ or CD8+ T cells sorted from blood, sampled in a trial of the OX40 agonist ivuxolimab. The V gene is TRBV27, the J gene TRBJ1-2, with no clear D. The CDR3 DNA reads TGTGCCAGCAGTTTAGCGGGGATCAACGGCTACACCTTC. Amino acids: CASSLAGINGYTF.